A selection of T cell receptor beta chains follows, all from one sample in a study of regulatory T cells in long-lasting Graves disease. TCRdb reprocessed the multiplex PCR reads with MiXCR, giving one entry per CDR3 protein. This sample yields about half a million distinct CDR3 sequences, of which more than 10% are seen a single time; 8.9% belongs to the top ten. Another study also made use of these data, one on T cells in Graves' hyperthyroidism and ophthalmopathy.

Sequences were derived from peripheral blood mononuclear cells (PBMCs), sampled at new diagnosis, from a patient treated with antithyroid drugs. Receptors were obtained from a woman aged 25 to 39 with Graves disease. The CDR3 runs from the conserved cysteine through the conserved F or W. Each record gives: J gene, clone size, V gene, D gene, CDR3 DNA, CDR3 protein. A D gene is named only where the DNA matches it firmly. The listing skips clone size in some rows; elsewhere it reads once, few, many or a size class.

j_call: TRBJ2-3
clone_size: few
v_call: TRBV6-2/TRBV6-3
d_call: TRBD2
cdr3_nt: TGTGCCAGCGGGACTAGCGGGAGCGTGGGCACAGATACGCAGTATTTT
cdr3_aa: CASGTSGSVGTDTQYF

j_call: TRBJ1-1
clone_size: NA
v_call: TRBV6-5
d_call: TRBD1
cdr3_nt: TGTGCCAGCAGTTCTCGGACAGGGAGCGTGGGAGCTTTCTTT
cdr3_aa: CASSSRTGSVGAFF

j_call: TRBJ2-4
clone_size: NA
v_call: TRBV6-1
d_call: NA
cdr3_nt: TGTGCCAGCAGCGAACGTCGTCACGCCGGGGGTTTAATTGGCAAAAACATTCAGTACTTC
cdr3_aa: CASSERRHAGGLIGKNIQYF

j_call: TRBJ2-7
clone_size: many
v_call: TRBV11-1
d_call: NA
cdr3_nt: TGTGCCAGCAGCTTAGTGGAGGGATCTTCCTACGAGCAGTACTTC
cdr3_aa: CASSLVEGSSYEQYF

j_call: TRBJ1-2
clone_size: many
v_call: TRBV15
d_call: TRBD1
cdr3_nt: TGTGCCACCAGCAGCCGAACAGGGGGCGAAAATGGCTACACCTTC
cdr3_aa: CATSSRTGGENGYTF

j_call: TRBJ2-1
clone_size: few
v_call: TRBV20-1
d_call: NA
cdr3_nt: TGCAGTGCTAGAGTAGACCCGCGGGGTGAGCAGTTCTTC
cdr3_aa: CSARVDPRGEQFF

j_call: TRBJ2-7
clone_size: NA
v_call: TRBV20-1
d_call: NA
cdr3_nt: TGCAGTGCTAAGTACAGGCCTGACGAGCAGTACTTC
cdr3_aa: CSAKYRPDEQYF

j_call: TRBJ2-1
clone_size: many
v_call: TRBV6-1
d_call: TRBD2
cdr3_nt: TGTGCCAGCAGCCCCGGGACTAGCGGGAGGATCCCCTACAATGAGCAGTTCTTC
cdr3_aa: CASSPGTSGRIPYNEQFF

j_call: TRBJ2-1
clone_size: NA
v_call: TRBV7-9
d_call: TRBD2
cdr3_nt: TGTGCCAGCAGCTTACCGGCTAGCGGGTTCACGCCCTACAATGAGCAGTTCTTC
cdr3_aa: CASSLPASGFTPYNEQFF

j_call: TRBJ2-1
clone_size: NA
v_call: TRBV24-1
d_call: NA
cdr3_nt: TGTGCCACCAGTGATTTACGAGGATATGAGCAGTTCTTC
cdr3_aa: CATSDLRGYEQFF

j_call: TRBJ2-6
clone_size: NA
v_call: TRBV19
d_call: NA
cdr3_nt: TGTGCCAGTAGTATGACCGGACGGTCTGGGGCCAACGTCCTGACTTTC
cdr3_aa: CASSMTGRSGANVLTF

j_call: TRBJ2-3
clone_size: many
v_call: TRBV7-9
d_call: NA
cdr3_nt: TGTGCCAGCAGCCGAGCCCGACTAGAAACTAGCACAGATACGCAGTATTTT
cdr3_aa: CASSRARLETSTDTQYF

j_call: TRBJ1-1
clone_size: many
v_call: TRBV7-2
d_call: NA
cdr3_nt: TGTGCCAGCAGCCTCTCTCGGGTGCCTGAAGCTTTCTTT
cdr3_aa: CASSLSRVPEAFF

j_call: TRBJ2-1
clone_size: NA
v_call: TRBV29-1
d_call: NA
cdr3_nt: TGCAGCGTTGAAGCCCTCCCTCGACTTTCCCTCCGCGGTGAGCAGTTCTTC
cdr3_aa: CSVEALPRLSLRGEQFF

j_call: TRBJ2-5
clone_size: few
v_call: TRBV7-8
d_call: TRBD2
cdr3_nt: TGTGCCAGCAGCCATCCCGGCCTAGCGGGGGTCCAAGAGACCCAGTACTTC
cdr3_aa: CASSHPGLAGVQETQYF

j_call: TRBJ1-4
clone_size: many
v_call: TRBV27
d_call: NA
cdr3_nt: TGTGCCAGCAGTTTTACGGGTGGTTTCGAAGAAAAACTGTTTTTT
cdr3_aa: CASSFTGGFEEKLFF

j_call: TRBJ2-7
clone_size: many
v_call: TRBV28
d_call: NA
cdr3_nt: TGTGCCAGCAGTTCCCATCAGGGCGGGCAACCCTACGAGCAGTACTTC
cdr3_aa: CASSSHQGGQPYEQYF

j_call: TRBJ2-1
clone_size: NA
v_call: TRBV15
d_call: TRBD2
cdr3_nt: TGTGCCACCAGCAGTTCCCAAGTGAATCTAGCGGGAGCTCGTAATGAGCAGTTCTTC
cdr3_aa: CATSSSQVNLAGARNEQFF

j_call: TRBJ1-1
clone_size: NA
v_call: TRBV29-1
d_call: NA
cdr3_nt: TGCAGCGTGGTAACAGTGAACACTGAAGCTTTCTTT
cdr3_aa: CSVVTVNTEAFF

j_call: TRBJ2-3
clone_size: NA
v_call: TRBV28
d_call: TRBD1
cdr3_nt: TGTGCCAGCAGTCCCTACCGGGACAGGGAAAAAGATACGCAGTATTTT
cdr3_aa: CASSPYRDREKDTQYF